The 23 T cell receptor beta chains given below trace back to one sample, sequenced in a study of blood T cell repertoires in COVID-19. Sequenced by immunoSEQ multiplex PCR; TCRdb stores in-frame clones only, minus some. The table lists some 150,000 clones, more than 70% of them singletons. Sequencing was done on a sample of peripheral blood. The receptors derive from a human donor in a cohort sampled during active COVID-19.

The rearrangement uses TRBV6-2 or TRBV6-3 and TRBJ2-7; 9 nucleotides align to TRBD1. This CDR3 is 15 amino acids long. Per germline, CDR1 MNHEY and CDR2 SVGEGT. V trimming: 6 bases; J trimming: 2 bases; junction bases outside the gene matches: 8. The CDR3 sequence: CASSPPGQGTYEQYF. The CDR3 DNA reads as TGTGCCAGCAGCCCACCGGGACAGGGAACCTACGAGCAGTACTTC.

The chain employs TRBV5-3 and TRBJ1-2; D is undetermined. TRBV5-3 is an ORF, and what it does is uncertain. CDR3 length: 14 amino acids. V was trimmed by 0 bases and J by 4 bases, leaving 10 bases between them. The CDR3 DNA follows: TGTGCCAGAAGCTTGGCCGCGGTAAGCTATGGCTACACCTTC. Its translation is CARSLAAVSYGYTF.

The CDR3 region is CASSSPGRANTEAFF. The DNA of the CDR3 is TGTGCCAGCAGTAGCCCGGGGAGGGCGAACACTGAAGCTTTCTTT. The chain links TRBV6-5 to TRBJ1-1, with D uncertain. CDR1 and CDR2 (germline): MNHEY, SVGAGI. This CDR3 region has 15 residues. The V end was cut by 5 bases, the J end by 1 base, with 14 bases between.

The rearrangement uses TRBV7-8 and TRBJ1-2, with D unresolved. The CDR3 loop spans 16 amino acids. Trimming shortened V by 5 bases and J by 4 bases, and 20 bases separated the two germline ends. Looked up from germline, CDR1 is SGHVS and CDR2 is FQNEAQ. The CDR3 reads CASSADPDEGSYGYTF. CDR3 sequence (DNA): TGTGCCAGCAGCGCCGACCCCGACGAGGGATCCTATGGCTACACCTTC. The whole variable domain, filled in from reference TRBV7-8 and TRBJ1-2, reads GAGVSQSPRYKVAKRGQDVALRCDPISGHVSLFWYQQALGQGPEFLTYFQNEAQLDKSGLPSDRFFAERPEGSVSTLKIQRTQQEDSAVYLCASSADPDEGSYGYTFGSGTRLTVV.

V is TRBV4-3 and J is TRBJ2-5, with 8 positions matching TRBD1. The germline V gene has CDR1 LGHNA and CDR2 YSLEER. The CDR3 covers 14 residues. V was pared by 4 bases and J by 3 bases, with 4 bases of the junction left unmatched. CDR3 loop: CASSRLTGEETQYF. The CDR3 DNA is TGCGCCAGCAGCCGTCTGACAGGGGAAGAGACCCAGTACTTC.

This clone is a singleton in its sample. This sequence joins TRBV9 and TRBJ2-1; 11 bases map to TRBD2. The germline V gene encodes CDR1 SGDLS and CDR2 YYNGEE. The CDR3 sequence is 14 residues long. With 2 bases clipped from V and 6 bases from J, the junction kept 1 base outside the gene matches. CDR3 region: CASSVGLAANEQFF. The CDR3 DNA is TGTGCCAGCAGCGTGGGACTAGCGGCCAATGAGCAGTTCTTC.

The count of this clone is one. The J gene is TRBJ1-3, the V gene TRBV19; possible D gene TRBD1, 5 bases. The CDR3 has 16 residues. Germline CDR1 reads LNHDA; CDR2 reads SQIVND (reference sequence). V was clipped by 6 bases and J by 2 bases, with 17 bases between them. The CDR3 region is CASSLQGIMAGNTIYF. The CDR3 nucleotides read TGTGCCAGTAGCCTCCAGGGTATTATGGCTGGAAACACCATATATTTT.

The V gene is TRBV9, the J gene TRBJ1-6, with 7 bases lining up with TRBD1. The germline V gene encodes CDR1 SGDLS and CDR2 YYNGEE. Trimming cost V 7 bases and J 4 bases; bases outside gene matches: 5. This CDR3 is 14 amino acids long. This CDR3 reads CASAGTDYNSPLHF. For the CDR3, the DNA is TGTGCCAGCGCCGGGACAGATTATAATTCACCCCTCCACTTT. The complete variable domain, with remaining parts taken from reference TRBV9 and TRBJ1-6, reads DSGVTQTPKHLITATGQRVTLRCSPRSGDLSVYWYQQSLDQGLQFLIQYYNGEERAKGNILERFSAQQFPDLHSELNLSSLELGDSALYFCASAGTDYNSPLHFGNGTRLTVT.

The genes are TRBV28 and TRBJ1-6; 9 nucleotides align to TRBD1. Germline V gene sequence: CDR1 MDHEN, CDR2 SYDVKM. The CDR3 sequence is 14 residues long. Losses at the gene ends were 7 bases for V and 7 bases for J; bases not matched to a gene: 5. CDR3 sequence (DNA): TGTGCCAGCAAATCGGGACAGGGAAATTCACCCCTCCACTTT. Residues: CASKSGQGNSPLHF.

V is TRBV10-3 and J is TRBJ1-6; D not certain. The CDR3 totals 16 residues. Germline values: CDR1 ENHRY, CDR2 SYGVKD. Trimming stripped 3 bases from V and 6 bases from J, with 15 bases between. The CDR3 here is CAISDSGKYGNSPLHF. The CDR3, as DNA: TGTGCCATCAGTGACTCGGGGAAGTACGGTAATTCACCCCTCCACTTT.

J is TRBJ1-1 and V is TRBV2; D is unresolved. Germline lookup yields CDR1 SNHLY and CDR2 FYNNEI. The CDR3 contains 13 residues. Trimming shortened V by 4 bases and J by 3 bases, and 9 bases separated the two germline ends. DNA for the CDR3: TGTGCCAGCAGTGTCGGGGTCTACACTGAAGCTTTCTTT. Translating it yields CASSVGVYTEAFF.

The chain employs TRBV10-3 and TRBJ1-2; no clear D gene. Germline V gene sequence: CDR1 ENHRY, CDR2 SYGVKD. Trimming pared 0 bases from V and 5 bases from J, leaving 10 bases between. CDR3 size: 14 residues. This chain's CDR3 is CAISESTALYGYTF. In nucleotides, the CDR3 is TGTGCCATCAGTGAGTCCACAGCCTTATATGGCTACACCTTC.

The chain links TRBV5-1 to TRBJ2-5; 10 positions match TRBD2. Germline CDR1 is SGHRS and CDR2 is YFSETQ. This CDR3 is built from 16 residues. After removal of 0 bases from V and 1 base from J, the junction contained 3 bases not matched to a gene. CDR3: CASSLVTSGAQETQYF. In nucleotides, the CDR3 is TGCGCCAGCAGCTTGGTAACTAGCGGGGCCCAAGAGACCCAGTACTTC.

The chain couples TRBV5-1 to TRBJ1-2, with D possibly matching TRBD1 (6 bases). Germline V gene sequence: CDR1 SGHRS, CDR2 YFSETQ. The CDR3 loop spans 16 amino acids. The V gene lost 4 bases and the J gene lost 4 bases, with 20 bases spanning the gap. As DNA, the CDR3 is TGCGCCAGCAGCCACGGACAGTCGGCCCCTCTCTATGGCTACACCTTC. Protein product: CASSHGQSAPLYGYTF.

This chain uses TRBV3-1 (or the pseudogene TRBV3-2) with TRBJ2-1; TRBD1 might be the D (5 bases). Per germline, CDR1 LGHDT and CDR2 YNNKEL (reference sequence). This CDR3 has 16 residues. Trimming took 1 base from V and 6 from J, leaving 16 bases between them. CDR3 amino acids: CASSQGVQVRVNEQFF. In DNA form, the CDR3 reads TGTGCCAGCAGCCAAGGGGTACAGGTACGGGTCAATGAGCAGTTCTTC.

The table lists this clone with a count of one. V is TRBV11-2 and J is TRBJ2-3; 7 bases line up with TRBD1. The CDR3 length is 15 residues. CDR1 is SGHAT, CDR2 FQNNGV, per germline. V dropped 6 bases and J dropped 6; count of bases not matched to a gene: 12. The CDR3 nucleotides are TGTGCCAGCAGGCGACCGGGACAGCTAAGGGATACGCAGTATTTT. Its translation is CASRRPGQLRDTQYF.

The chain recombines TRBV9 with TRBJ1-3; 9 bases are a match to TRBD1. The CDR3 has 14 amino acids. CDR1 and CDR2 from the germline V gene are SGDLS and YYNGEE. J lost 2 bases, V lost 4 bases, and 1 base had no gene match. DNA for the CDR3: TGTGCCAGCAGCCGACAGGGGGCTGGAAACACCATATATTTT. It is translated as CASSRQGAGNTIYF.

The V and J genes are TRBV2 and TRBJ2-1; 11 nucleotides line up with TRBD1. The V and J ends lost 2 bases and 9 bases, in that order; junction bases with no gene match: 6. Germline V gives CDR1 SNHLY, CDR2 FYNNEI. This CDR3 has 15 amino acids. CDR3 in DNA: TGTGCCAGCAGTGAATTGAGGACAGGGGGCACTGAGCAGTTCTTC. Its translation: CASSELRTGGTEQFF.

This chain uses TRBV27 with TRBJ2-7, with 11 positions matching TRBD1. The J segment lost 4 bases and the V segment lost 5 bases, leaving 4 bases of the junction unmatched. There are 14 residues in the CDR3. In germline, CDR1 is MNHEY, CDR2 SMNVEV (reference sequence). The CDR3 spells CASSHRDRGYEQYF. CDR3 bases: TGTGCCAGCAGTCACCGGGACAGGGGGTACGAGCAGTACTTC.

The gene calls are TRBV19 and TRBJ2-3; tentatively, D is TRBD1 (6 bases). Germline values: CDR1 LNHDA, CDR2 SQIVND (reference sequence). The V and J ends lost 5 bases and 2 bases respectively, with 17 bases between them. The CDR3 loop spans 16 amino acids. CDR3 in DNA: TGTGCCAGTAGTCCCCCGGGACACAGAATCACAGATACGCAGTATTTT. Its translation: CASSPPGHRITDTQYF.

This sequence joins TRBV27 and TRBJ2-3, with D possibly matching TRBD1 (5 bases). Germline lookup yields CDR1 MNHEY and CDR2 SMNVEV (reference sequence). The V gene lost 6 bases and the J gene lost 2 bases, with 12 bases spanning the gap. The CDR3 covers 14 residues. CDR3 loop: CASSDRFHTDTQYF. The CDR3 DNA reads as TGTGCCAGCAGCGACAGATTTCACACAGATACGCAGTATTTT.

This sequence joins TRBV5-6 and TRBJ1-1, with D perhaps matching TRBD1 (6 bases). Germline assignment: CDR1 SGHDT and CDR2 YYEEEE. V lost 4 bases to trimming and J lost 4 bases, with 14 bases between them. The CDR3 loop spans 14 amino acids. The CDR3 coding sequence is TGTGCCAGCAGCGGAGAGGGGGAACTCACTGAAGCTTTCTTT. This translates into CASSGEGELTEAFF.

Notes on this clone: The identical CDR3 is also encoded by other nucleotide sequences in the sample. The chain combines TRBV9 with TRBJ2-1; 8 bases align to TRBD2. The length of the CDR3 is 15 residues. Looked up from germline, CDR1 is SGDLS and CDR2 is YYNGEE. V lost 0 bases, J lost 3 bases, and 2 bases stayed unmatched. CDR3 DNA: TGTGCCAGCAGCGTAGTAGGGACTAGCTACAATGAGCAGTTCTTC. This translates into CASSVVGTSYNEQFF.